The 5 T cell receptor beta chains in this list originate from one sample, sequenced in a study of beta chain features in type 1 diabetes (dated by TCRdb to 2016 to 2018). To prepare the library, the immunoSEQ multiplex PCR assay was applied. The entire isolated RNA was reverse transcribed using the High Capacity cDNA Reverse Transcription Kit, and thus expressed TCRB transcripts were sequenced. Held by TCRdb, this immuneACCESS table contains in-frame sequences only and omits some clones. Under half of the omission traces to an unresolved V gene where checked; the cause of the rest is unknown. This sample holds about 320,000 clones; 12% to 15% were observed only once. The top ten clones comprise under 8.5% of the sample. The sample comprised central memory CD4+ T cells from blood. All receptors derive from a man younger than 45 in good health.

This clone has just a few counts. In DNA, the CDR3 is TGTGCCCTCACAGGGGATCCCTTCTACAATGAGCAGTTCTTC. Protein sequence: CALTGDPFYNEQFF. V gene TRBV2 combines with J gene TRBJ2-1; 7 bases fit TRBD1. The germline gives CDR1 SNHLY, CDR2 FYNNEI. The CDR3 extends over 14 amino acids. Trimming at V came to 11 bases and at J to 3 bases, leaving 10 bases not matched to a gene.

This chain uses TRBV7-2 with TRBJ2-7; D gene unclear. V was pared by 3 bases and J by 3 bases, with 3 bases between. CDR3 length equals 11 residues. Germline V CDR1 and CDR2: SGHTA, FQGNSA. The CDR3 loop is CASSLVYEQYF. The DNA of the CDR3 is TGTGCCAGCAGCTTGGTCTACGAGCAGTACTTC. The whole variable domain, remainder taken from reference TRBV7-2 and TRBJ2-7, is GAGVSQSPSNKVTEKGKDVELRCDPISGHTALYWYRQSLGQGLEFLIYFQGNSAPDKSGLPSDRFSAERTGGSVSTLTIQRTQQEDSAVYLCASSLVYEQYFGPGTRLTVT.

This rearrangement joins TRBV6-5 to TRBJ2-7; D is uncertain. The V end lost 6 bases, the J end lost 2 bases, and 17 bases lay between the germline ends. The length of the CDR3 is 15 residues. Germline lookup yields CDR1 MNHEY and CDR2 SVGAGI. The CDR3 loop reads CASRNRALVPYEQYV. CDR3 nucleotides: TGTGCCAGCAGAAACCGGGCCTTAGTCCCCTACGAGCAGTACGTC.

This clone occurred once. The chain has TRBV4-3 and TRBJ2-3, with D possibly matching TRBD1 (5 bases). Trimming took off 1 base at V and 2 bases at J, with 10 bases between the two ends. This CDR3 has 15 residues. Germline loops: CDR1 LGHNA, CDR2 YSLEER. The CDR3 loop reads CASSQAHGHTDTQYF. The DNA for the CDR3 is TGCGCCAGCAGCCAAGCGCACGGACACACAGATACGCAGTATTTT.

V gene TRBV19 combines with J gene TRBJ2-1; D is uncertain. The germline V gene has CDR1 LNHDA and CDR2 SQIVND (reference sequence). CDR3 size: 15 residues. Deletions cut 5 bases from V and 5 bases from J, with 16 bases between. CDR3 coding DNA: TGTGCCAGTAGTCTCGAAGACTGGAGACACAATGAGCAGTTCTTC. Translation: CASSLEDWRHNEQFF. Together with reference TRBV19 and TRBJ2-1, the CDR3 gives the full variable domain: DGGITQSPKYLFRKEGQNVTLSCEQNLNHDAMYWYRQDPGQGLRLIYYSQIVNDFQKGDIAEGYSVSREKKESFPLTVTSAQKNPTAFYLCASSLEDWRHNEQFFGPGTRLTVL.